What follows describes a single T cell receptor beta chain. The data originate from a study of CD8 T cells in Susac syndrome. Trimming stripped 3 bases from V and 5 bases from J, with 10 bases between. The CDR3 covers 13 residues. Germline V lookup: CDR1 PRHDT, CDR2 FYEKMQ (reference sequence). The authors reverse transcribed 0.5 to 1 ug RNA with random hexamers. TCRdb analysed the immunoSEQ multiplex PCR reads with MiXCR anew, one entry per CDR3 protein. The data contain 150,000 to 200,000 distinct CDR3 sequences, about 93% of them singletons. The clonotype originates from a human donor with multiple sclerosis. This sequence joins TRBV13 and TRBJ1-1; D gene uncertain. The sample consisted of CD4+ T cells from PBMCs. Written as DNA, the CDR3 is TGTGCCAGCAGCTTTGGGGATGGGACTGAAGCTTTCTTT. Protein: CASSFGDGTEAFF. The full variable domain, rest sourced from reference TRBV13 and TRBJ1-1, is AAGVIQSPRHLIKEKRETATLKCYPIPRHDTVYWYQQGPGQDPQFLISFYEKMQSDKGSIPDRFSAQQFSDYHSELNMSSLELGDSALYFCASSFGDGTEAFFGQGTRLTVV.